The entry below gives a single T cell receptor (beta chain) sequence along with its context. The entry originates in a study of shared clonotypes between healthy human individuals. Unsorted PBMC samples were amplified in replicate PCRs containing 300 ng DNA, about 30,000 T cell genomes. Source study methods: Filtering differed because ImmunoSEQ produced junction-only sequences that carried no quality scores. Libraries were prepared by immunoSEQ multiplex PCR; TCRdb keeps only in-frame clonotypes and omits some of them. V, J and clone size are taken as reported in that table, and D and trimming were inferred from the DNA itself. This table holds about 470,000 clones, around 75% found once. The sample taken for sequencing was PBMCs. The sequence derives from a woman aged 40-49 years in good health. Some clones in this sample may be carry-over from other donors' samples.

CDR3 DNA sequence: TGTGCCAGTAGGGCGCCCGACAGGGGTAACAATGAGCAGTTCTTC. It specifies CASRAPDRGNNEQFF. The rearrangement joins TRBV19 to TRBJ2-1; 8 bases map to TRBD1. The CDR3 spans 15 residues. Trimming took 6 bases from V and 5 from J; bases not matched to a gene: 9. Germline V gene lookup returns CDR1 LNHDA and CDR2 SQIVND (reference sequence).